This T cell receptor (beta chain) was sequenced during a study of monozygotic twins with inflammatory bowel disease. The study, taken as a whole, reports: Distinct T cell subtypes could not be told apart. Lower TCRbeta diversity (inverse Simpson) was seen in IBD patients than in healthy co-twins.

CDR3 length: 13 residues. Each TCR library used 3500 ng of total RNA. Every sample had its cDNA made across eight separate reactions. TCRdb reprocessed the 5' RACE reads; each CDR3 protein has one entry and no DNA is given. In total, the table holds 300,000 to 350,000 distinct CDR3 sequences. As to this clonotype: Its specificity is not known.

The receptor was isolated from a human donor with ulcerative colitis or Crohn's disease, or a healthy co-twin of an affected twin (not recorded which). This chain links TRBV12-3 or TRBV12-4 with TRBJ1-1. Sequenced material: blood. The CDR3 loop reads CASNFGVFTEAFF.